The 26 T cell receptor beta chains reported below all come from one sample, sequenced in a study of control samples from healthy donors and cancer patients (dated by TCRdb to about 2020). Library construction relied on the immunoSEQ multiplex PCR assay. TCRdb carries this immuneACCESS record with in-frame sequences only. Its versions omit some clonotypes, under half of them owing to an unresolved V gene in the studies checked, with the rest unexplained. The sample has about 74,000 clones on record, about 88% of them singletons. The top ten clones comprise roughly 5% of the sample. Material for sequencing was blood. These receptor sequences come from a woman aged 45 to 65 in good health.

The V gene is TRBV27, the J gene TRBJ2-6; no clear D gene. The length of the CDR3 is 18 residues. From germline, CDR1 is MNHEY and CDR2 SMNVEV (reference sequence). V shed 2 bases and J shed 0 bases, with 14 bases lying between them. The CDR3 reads CASSLLPRSYSGANVLTF. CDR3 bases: TGTGCCAGCAGTTTACTGCCTAGGTCCTACTCTGGGGCCAACGTCCTGACTTTC.

The CDR3 DNA is TGTGCCAGCCGCAAGACAGGAAACACCATATATTTT. It specifies CASRKTGNTIYF. This chain links TRBV3-1 (or the pseudogene TRBV3-2) with TRBJ1-3; D ambiguous. The CDR3 is made up of 12 amino acids. Trimming removed 8 bases from V and 4 bases from J, with 9 bases in between. Germline-derived CDR1 and CDR2 are LGHDT and YNNKEL (reference sequence).

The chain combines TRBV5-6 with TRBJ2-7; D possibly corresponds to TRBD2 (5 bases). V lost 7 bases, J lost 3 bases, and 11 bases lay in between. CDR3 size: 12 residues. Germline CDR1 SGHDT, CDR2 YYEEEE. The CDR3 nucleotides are TGTGCCAGCCTAGCTGAGGGCTACGAGCAGTACTTC. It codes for CASLAEGYEQYF.

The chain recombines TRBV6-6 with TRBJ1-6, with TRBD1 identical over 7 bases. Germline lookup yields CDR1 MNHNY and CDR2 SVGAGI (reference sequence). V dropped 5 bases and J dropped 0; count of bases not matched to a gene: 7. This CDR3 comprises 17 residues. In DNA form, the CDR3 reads TGTGCCAGCAGTCCAGGGACAGCCAGCTCCTATAATTCACCCCTCCACTTT. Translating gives CASSPGTASSYNSPLHF.

The CDR3 here is CASRRGRDNSPLHF. CDR3 nucleotide sequence: TGTGCCAGCAGACGGGGACGGGATAATTCACCCCTCCACTTT. The chain combines TRBV13 with TRBJ1-6, with a tentative D call TRBD1 (5 bases). CDR1 is PRHDT, CDR2 FYEKMQ, per germline (reference sequence). The V and J ends lost 6 bases and 5 bases respectively, with 11 bases between them. The CDR3 contains 14 residues.

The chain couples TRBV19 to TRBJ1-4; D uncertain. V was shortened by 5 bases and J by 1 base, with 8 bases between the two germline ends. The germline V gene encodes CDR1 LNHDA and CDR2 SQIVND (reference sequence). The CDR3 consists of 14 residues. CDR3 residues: CASSRSRTNEKLFF. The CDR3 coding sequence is TGTGCCAGTAGTCGTAGCAGAACTAATGAAAAACTGTTTTTT.

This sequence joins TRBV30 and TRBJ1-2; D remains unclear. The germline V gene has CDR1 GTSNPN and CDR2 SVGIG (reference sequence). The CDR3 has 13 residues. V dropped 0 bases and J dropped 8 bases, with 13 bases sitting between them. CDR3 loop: CAWSVRTGPGYTF. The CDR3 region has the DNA TGTGCCTGGAGTGTACGGACGGGCCCAGGCTACACCTTC.

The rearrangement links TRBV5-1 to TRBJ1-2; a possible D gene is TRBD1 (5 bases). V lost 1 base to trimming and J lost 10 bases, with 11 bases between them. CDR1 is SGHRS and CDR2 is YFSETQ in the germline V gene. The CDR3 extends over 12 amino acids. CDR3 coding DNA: TGCGCCAGCAGCTTGTTTAACAGGCCCTACACCTTC. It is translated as CASSLFNRPYTF.

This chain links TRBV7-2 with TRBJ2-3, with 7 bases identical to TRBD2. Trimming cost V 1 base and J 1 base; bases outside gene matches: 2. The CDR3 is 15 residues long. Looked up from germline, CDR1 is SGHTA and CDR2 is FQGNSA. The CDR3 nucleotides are TGTGCCAGCAGCTTAGATCGGGGGGGCACAGATACGCAGTATTTT. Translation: CASSLDRGGTDTQYF.

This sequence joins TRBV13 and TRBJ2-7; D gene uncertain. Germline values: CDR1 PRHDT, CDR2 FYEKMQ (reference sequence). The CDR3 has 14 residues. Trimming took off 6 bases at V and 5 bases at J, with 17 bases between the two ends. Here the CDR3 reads CASSSYNRADEQYF. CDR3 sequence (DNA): TGTGCCAGCAGTTCATACAACCGGGCCGACGAGCAGTACTTC.

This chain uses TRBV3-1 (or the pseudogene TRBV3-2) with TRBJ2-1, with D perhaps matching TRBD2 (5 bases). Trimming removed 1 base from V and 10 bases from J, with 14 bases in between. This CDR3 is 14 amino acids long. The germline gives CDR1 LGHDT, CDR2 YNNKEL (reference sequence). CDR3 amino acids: CASSQGTGRNEQFF. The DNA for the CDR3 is TGTGCCAGCAGCCAAGGGACTGGGAGAAACGAGCAGTTCTTC.

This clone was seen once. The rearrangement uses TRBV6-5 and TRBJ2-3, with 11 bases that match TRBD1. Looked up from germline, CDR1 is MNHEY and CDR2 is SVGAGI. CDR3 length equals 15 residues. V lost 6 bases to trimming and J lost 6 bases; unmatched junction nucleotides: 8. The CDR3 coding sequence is TGTGCCAGCAGCGCCACGGGACAGGGGGTGGATACGCAGTATTTT. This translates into CASSATGQGVDTQYF.

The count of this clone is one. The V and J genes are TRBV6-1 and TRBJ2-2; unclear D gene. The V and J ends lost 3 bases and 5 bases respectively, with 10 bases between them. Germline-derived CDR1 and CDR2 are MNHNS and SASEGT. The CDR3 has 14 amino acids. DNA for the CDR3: TGTGCCAGCAGTGACAGTGGCACTACCGGGGAGCTGTTTTTT. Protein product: CASSDSGTTGELFF.

CDR3 protein: CATSRDRFGGSPLHF. The DNA of the CDR3 is TGTGCCACCAGCAGAGATCGCTTCGGGGGGTCACCCCTCCACTTT. This chain links TRBV15 with TRBJ1-6, with D tentatively TRBD1 (5 bases). Trimming took 0 bases from V and 10 from J, leaving 13 bases between them. The germline CDR1 and CDR2 sequences are LNHNV and YYDKDF (reference sequence). This CDR3 has 15 residues.

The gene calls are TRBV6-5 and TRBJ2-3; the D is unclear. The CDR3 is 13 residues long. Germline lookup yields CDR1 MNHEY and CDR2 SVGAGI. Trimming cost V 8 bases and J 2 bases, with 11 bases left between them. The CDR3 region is CASHGGITDTQYF. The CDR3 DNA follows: TGTGCCAGCCACGGCGGCATCACAGATACGCAGTATTTT.

The CDR3 region is CSVGQGVYTGELFF. In nucleotides, the CDR3 is TGCAGCGTTGGCCAGGGGGTCTACACCGGGGAGCTGTTTTTT. J is TRBJ2-2 and V is TRBV29-1; 7 bases are a match to TRBD1. Germline CDR1 is SQVTM and CDR2 is ANQGSEA. The length of the CDR3 is 14 residues. The trim removed 4 bases at V and 3 bases at J, leaving 5 bases unmatched.

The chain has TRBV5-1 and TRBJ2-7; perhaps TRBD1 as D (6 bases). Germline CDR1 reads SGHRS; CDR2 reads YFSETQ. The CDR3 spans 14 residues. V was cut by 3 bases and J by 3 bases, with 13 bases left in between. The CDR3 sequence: CASSSRDKGYEQYF. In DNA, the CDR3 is TGCGCCAGCAGCTCCCGGGACAAAGGCTACGAGCAGTACTTC.

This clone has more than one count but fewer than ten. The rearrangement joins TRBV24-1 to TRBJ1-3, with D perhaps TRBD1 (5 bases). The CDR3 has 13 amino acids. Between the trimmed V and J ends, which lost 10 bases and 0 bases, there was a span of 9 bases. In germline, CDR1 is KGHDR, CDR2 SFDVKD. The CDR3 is CATRDSSGNTIYF. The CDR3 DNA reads TGTGCCACTAGAGACAGCTCTGGAAACACCATATATTTT.

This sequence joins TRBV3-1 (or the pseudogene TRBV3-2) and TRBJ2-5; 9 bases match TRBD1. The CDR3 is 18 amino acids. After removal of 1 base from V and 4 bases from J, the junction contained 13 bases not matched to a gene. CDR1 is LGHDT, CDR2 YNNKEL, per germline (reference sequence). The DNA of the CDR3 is TGTGCCAGCAGCCAAGCTACCCACGGGACAGGGATTAGAGAGACCCAGTACTTC. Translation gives CASSQATHGTGIRETQYF.

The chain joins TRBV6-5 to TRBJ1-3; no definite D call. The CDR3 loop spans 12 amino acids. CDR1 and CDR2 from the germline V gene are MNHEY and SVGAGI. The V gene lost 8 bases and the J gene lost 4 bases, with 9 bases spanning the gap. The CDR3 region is CASLSSGNTIYF. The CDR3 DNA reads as TGTGCCAGCCTTAGCTCCGGAAACACCATATATTTT.

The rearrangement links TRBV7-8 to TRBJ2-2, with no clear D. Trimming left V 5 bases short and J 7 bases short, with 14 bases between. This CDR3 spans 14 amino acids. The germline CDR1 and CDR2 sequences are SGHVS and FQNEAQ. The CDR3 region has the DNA TGTGCCAGCAGCCGAACCCAGCTTGGCGGGGAGCTGTTTTTT. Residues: CASSRTQLGGELFF.

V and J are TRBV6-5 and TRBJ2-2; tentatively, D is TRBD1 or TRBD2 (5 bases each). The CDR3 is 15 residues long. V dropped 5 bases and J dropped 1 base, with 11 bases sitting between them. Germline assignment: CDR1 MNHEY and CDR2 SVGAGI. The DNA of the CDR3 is TGTGCCAGCAGTCCCCGGGACCAGAACACCGGGGAGCTGTTTTTT. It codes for CASSPRDQNTGELFF.

The CDR3 loop reads CASSLYGEQETQYF. The CDR3 coding sequence is TGTGCCAGCAGTTTATATGGGGAACAAGAGACCCAGTACTTC. The chain couples TRBV27 to TRBJ2-5; D is undetermined. From germline, CDR1 is MNHEY and CDR2 SMNVEV (reference sequence). V lost 1 base to trimming and J lost 2 bases, with 8 bases between them. This CDR3 has 14 residues.

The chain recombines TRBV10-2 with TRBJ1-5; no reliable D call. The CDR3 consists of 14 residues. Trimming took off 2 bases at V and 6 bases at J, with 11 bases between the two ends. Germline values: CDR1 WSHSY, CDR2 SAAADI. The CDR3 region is CASSEQRGGQPQHF. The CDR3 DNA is TGCGCCAGCAGTGAGCAAAGAGGTGGTCAGCCCCAGCATTTT.

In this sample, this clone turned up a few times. Here the CDR3 DNA reads TGCGCCAGCAGCTTGTTAGGCAATGAGCAGTTCTTC. It codes for CASSLLGNEQFF. This chain connects TRBV5-1 to TRBJ2-1; D call uncertain. Germline V gene data show CDR1 as SGHRS and CDR2 as YFSETQ. The CDR3 is 12 amino acids. V gave up 1 base and J gave up 6 bases, with 5 bases separating them.

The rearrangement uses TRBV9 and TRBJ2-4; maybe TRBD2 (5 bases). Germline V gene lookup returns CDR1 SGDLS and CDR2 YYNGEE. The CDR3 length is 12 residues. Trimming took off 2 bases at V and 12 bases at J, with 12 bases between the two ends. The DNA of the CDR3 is TGTGCCAGCAGCGTCGGGGTAGGGTATCAGTACTTC. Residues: CASSVGVGYQYF.